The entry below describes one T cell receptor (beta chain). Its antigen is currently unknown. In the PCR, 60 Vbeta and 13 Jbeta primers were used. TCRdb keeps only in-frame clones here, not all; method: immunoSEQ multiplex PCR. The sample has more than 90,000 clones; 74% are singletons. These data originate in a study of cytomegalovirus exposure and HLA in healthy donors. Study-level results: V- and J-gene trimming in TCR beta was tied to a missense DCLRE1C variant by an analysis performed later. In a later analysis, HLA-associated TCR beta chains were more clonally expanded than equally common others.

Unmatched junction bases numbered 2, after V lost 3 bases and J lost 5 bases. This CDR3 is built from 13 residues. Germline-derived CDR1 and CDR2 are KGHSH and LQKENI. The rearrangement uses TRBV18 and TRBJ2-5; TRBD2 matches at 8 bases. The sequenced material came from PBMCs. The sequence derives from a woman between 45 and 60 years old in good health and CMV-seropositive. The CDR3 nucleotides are TGTGCCAGCTCACCGGGACTAGAGGAGACCCAGTACTTC. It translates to CASSPGLEETQYF.